The rows below give T cell receptor beta chains drawn from one sample of a study of blood T cell repertoires in COVID-19. Data came from immunoSEQ multiplex PCR; TCRdb stores just in-frame clones and leaves some out. The sample has roughly 260,000 clones, 70% to 90% seen once. Source material: PBMCs or T cells enriched from blood (not recorded which). The receptors shown here come from a woman aged 50 to 60 who had recovered from COVID-19. The CDR3 runs from the conserved cysteine through the conserved F or W. D genes are given only for firm matches. Clone size appears in some rows only: once, few, many, or a class for an expanded clone.

DNA	CDR3	size	D	V	J
TGTGCCAGCGGATCAGCGGGAGGGACCTACGAGCAGTACTTC	CASGSAGGTYEQYF	-	TRBD2	TRBV2	TRBJ2-7
TGTGCCAGCAGTTCGACAGGGTTTGATCGGCGAGCTTTCTTT	CASSSTGFDRRAFF	-	TRBD1	TRBV28	TRBJ1-1
TGTGCCATCAGCCCCCTGGACAGGGGGAATTCACCCCTCCACTTT	CAISPLDRGNSPLHF	-	TRBD1	TRBV10-3	TRBJ1-6
TGTGCCAGCAGAGACCGGACAGGGGGCAACACTGAAGCTTTCTTT	CASRDRTGGNTEAFF	-	TRBD1	TRBV2	TRBJ1-1
TGTGCCAGCAGTTTATACGGTCAATGGGGGGGGCAAGAGACCCAGTACTTC	CASSLYGQWGGQETQYF	-	TRBD2	TRBV28	TRBJ2-5
TGTGCCAGCAGCCTCCTACTAGCGGGAGGGCCTGAGACCCAGTACTTC	CASSLLLAGGPETQYF	-	TRBD2	TRBV7-3	TRBJ2-5
TGTGCCAGCAGTGCCTATACAGGGGGCGCATACAATGAGCAGTTCTTC	CASSAYTGGAYNEQFF	-	TRBD1	TRBV25-1	TRBJ2-1
TGTGCCAGCAGTCTCCCTGCTGCGTTCAATGAGCAGTTCTTC	CASSLPAAFNEQFF	-	-	TRBV28	TRBJ2-1
TGTGCCATCAGTGGATGGAGCTCTGGGTATGGCTACACCTTC	CAISGWSSGYGYTF	-	-	TRBV10-3	TRBJ1-2
TGTGCCAGCAGAGCCTCGCGGGAGGATTTGGATGAGCAGTTCTTC	CASRASREDLDEQFF	once	TRBD2	TRBV6-6	TRBJ2-1
TGTGCCATCAGCAATTTAGGGAGTCAGCCCCAGCATTTT	CAISNLGSQPQHF	-	-	TRBV10-3	TRBJ1-5
TGTGCCAGCAGCGCCACGAACCTACTATACAATGAGCAGTTCTTC	CASSATNLLYNEQFF	-	-	TRBV9	TRBJ2-1
TGTGCCAGCAGCTCCCTTAGCGGGAGACCCTACGAGCAGTACTTC	CASSSLSGRPYEQYF	-	TRBD2	TRBV11-2	TRBJ2-7
TGTGCCAGCAGTTTACAGGGAAGCTATGGCTACACCTTC	CASSLQGSYGYTF	-	-	TRBV28	TRBJ1-2
TGTGCCAGCAGGCGATCCACTGAAGCTTTCTTT	CASRRSTEAFF	once	-	TRBV12-3/TRBV12-4	TRBJ1-1
TGCGCCAGCAGCCAACCTGACAGGGTGCTTGTGGATCAAGAGACCCAGTACTTC	CASSQPDRVLVDQETQYF	-	TRBD1	TRBV4-1	TRBJ2-5
TGTGCCACCAGCAGATCCGGGACAGGGTTTGGCTACACCTTC	CATSRSGTGFGYTF	once	TRBD1	TRBV15	TRBJ1-2
TGCGCCAGCAGTCCATCGACGATGGAGGGGGCTTTCTTT	CASSPSTMEGAFF	-	-	TRBV5-1	TRBJ1-1
TGTGCCAGCAGTTTATCGCGGAATCAGCCCCAGCATTTT	CASSLSRNQPQHF	-	-	TRBV27	TRBJ1-5
TGTGCCAGCAGCCAAGTCCTTAGCGGGAGCCCCGGGGAGCTGTTTTTT	CASSQVLSGSPGELFF	-	TRBD2	TRBV4-2	TRBJ2-2